Below are 27 T cell receptor beta chains sequenced from a single sample in a study of T cell repertoires in cytomegalovirus infection. For these receptors, no antigen is known. TCRdb re-called the reads through MiXCR, storing one row per CDR3 protein. The table includes about 110,000 distinct CDR3 sequences, roughly two fifths detected once. Sequences were derived from CD8+ T cells from cultured PBMCs, sampled from culture after CMV antigen stimulation. All receptors derive from a human donor in good health (CMV status not recorded). Some clones in this sample may be carry-over from other donors' samples.

CDR3 coding DNA: TGCGCCAGCAGCCAAGATTGGCCAGGATCAGAGCTGCCCCAGCATTTT. Amino acid sequence: CASSQDWPGSELPQHF. The V gene is TRBV4-1, the J gene TRBJ1-5, with D unclear. V was clipped by 0 bases and J by 9 bases, with 18 bases between them. The CDR3 loop spans 16 amino acids. The germline V gene encodes CDR1 MGHRA and CDR2 YSYEKL.

This clonotype occurred a few times. The rearrangement uses TRBV7-2 and TRBJ2-5; TRBD2 agrees at 9 bases. CDR1 and CDR2 from the germline V gene are SGHTA and FQGNSA. The V and J ends lost 5 bases and 3 bases, in that order; junction bases with no gene match: 19. The CDR3 sequence is 19 residues long. DNA of the CDR3: TGTGCCAGCAGCCCACCGGGGCGGGGGGGCGGTAATGTAGAAGAGACCCAGTACTTC. Protein sequence: CASSPPGRGGGNVEETQYF. The full variable domain, with the rest looked up from reference TRBV7-2 and TRBJ2-5, is GAGVSQSPSNKVTEKGKDVELRCDPISGHTALYWYRQSLGQGLEFLIYFQGNSAPDKSGLPSDRFSAERTGGSVSTLTIQRTQQEDSAVYLCASSPPGRGGGNVEETQYFGPGTRLLVL.

This clonotype was detected once. This rearrangement joins TRBV4-1 to TRBJ2-1, with D perhaps matching TRBD1 (5 bases). Trimming took off 2 bases at V and 5 bases at J, with 10 bases between the two ends. The CDR3 is 14 amino acids. Germline V gives CDR1 MGHRA, CDR2 YSYEKL. The CDR3 bases are TGCGCCAGCAGCCAACATGGACAAAACAATGAGCAGTTCTTC. Its translation: CASSQHGQNNEQFF.

This chain joins TRBV4-1 and TRBJ2-1, with TRBD1 matching over 10 bases. The germline V gene has CDR1 MGHRA and CDR2 YSYEKL. The CDR3 sequence is 16 residues long. Trimming removed 5 bases from V and 4 bases from J; junction bases left unmatched: 8. DNA of the CDR3: TGCGCCAGCAGCAAGTCCGGGACAGGGGATTACAATGAGCAGTTCTTC. Its protein product is CASSKSGTGDYNEQFF.

Here the CDR3 reads CASSEAHLALQFF. CDR3 sequence (DNA): TGTGCCAGCAGTGAAGCCCACCTAGCTTTGCAGTTCTTC. This chain connects TRBV6-4 to TRBJ2-1; D possibly corresponds to TRBD2 (5 bases). The germline V gene encodes CDR1 MRHNA and CDR2 SNTAGT. V lost 3 bases and J 12 bases, leaving 15 bases between the germline ends. The CDR3 covers 13 residues.

The chain combines TRBV6-6 with TRBJ2-7; 12 nucleotides match TRBD1. The CDR3 has 17 amino acids. V gave up 2 bases and J gave up 3 bases; unmatched junction bases: 8. Germline CDR1 reads MNHNY; CDR2 reads SVGAGI (reference sequence). CDR3 bases: TGTGCCAGCAGTTACCCGGCCGGGACAGGGGGCCTCTACGAGCAGTACTTC. Protein: CASSYPAGTGGLYEQYF.

This clonotype came up a few times. This CDR3 is CASSFRAGGTDTQYF. DNA for the CDR3: TGTGCCAGCAGTTTTAGGGCAGGGGGTACAGATACGCAGTATTTT. The chain couples TRBV12-3 or TRBV12-4 to TRBJ2-3, with 7 bases fitting TRBD1. This CDR3 region has 15 residues. The V gene end was trimmed by 3 bases and the J gene end by 3 bases; junction bases not matched to a gene: 6.

The sample holds many counts of this clonotype. The rearrangement links TRBV4-1 to TRBJ2-7, with D tentatively TRBD2 (5 bases). This CDR3 region has 16 residues. Germline values: CDR1 MGHRA, CDR2 YSYEKL. V dropped 3 bases and J dropped 2 bases, with 17 bases sitting between them. This CDR3 reads CASSHEGPPGTYEQYF. CDR3 sequence (DNA): TGCGCCAGCAGCCATGAGGGCCCCCCTGGGACCTACGAGCAGTACTTC.

This clonotype was picked up many times. V and J are TRBV6-5 and TRBJ1-2; perhaps TRBD1 as D (5 bases). Trimming left V 0 bases short and J 6 bases short, with 5 bases between. CDR3 length: 12 residues. Germline CDR1 MNHEY, CDR2 SVGAGI. The CDR3: CASSYSGDGYTF. Written as DNA, the CDR3 is TGTGCCAGCAGTTACTCAGGGGATGGCTACACCTTC.

The V call is TRBV12-3 or TRBV12-4, the J call TRBJ1-2; D not resolved. Trimming removed 6 bases at V and 4 bases at J, with 12 bases between. The CDR3 runs to 13 residues. CDR3 protein: CASSPGRTYGYTF. The CDR3 DNA reads TGTGCCAGCAGCCCCGGACGGACCTATGGCTACACCTTC.

The chain is built from TRBV12-3 or TRBV12-4 and TRBJ2-4; possibly TRBD2 for D (6 bases). V was cut by 5 bases and J by 3 bases, with 11 bases left in between. There are 14 residues in the CDR3. CDR3 DNA: TGTGCCAGCAGTACGGGGGTGGGCAAAAACATTCAGTACTTC. Its translation: CASSTGVGKNIQYF.

The chain links TRBV12-3 or TRBV12-4 to TRBJ2-2, with D perhaps being TRBD1 or TRBD2 (6 bases each). Trimming took off 3 bases at V and 9 bases at J, with 14 bases between the two ends. This CDR3 spans 14 amino acids. CDR3 DNA: TGTGCCAGCAGTTTGGGTACGGGGGCCAGGGAGCTGTTTTTT. Translated: CASSLGTGARELFF.

The J gene is TRBJ1-1, the V gene TRBV27, with TRBD1 matching 9 bases. This CDR3 spans 16 amino acids. Germline CDR1 is MNHEY and CDR2 is SMNVEV (reference sequence). With 4 bases clipped from V and 4 bases from J, the junction kept 10 bases outside the gene matches. CDR3 nucleotide sequence: TGTGCCAGCAGTTGGCAAACAGGGGGCGCGGGCACTGAAGCTTTCTTT. Translated, it gives CASSWQTGGAGTEAFF.

The chain employs TRBV20-1 and TRBJ2-1; D remains ambiguous. CDR1 is DFQATT and CDR2 is SNEGSKA in the germline V gene (reference sequence). V was shortened by 4 bases and J by 4 bases, with 2 bases between the two germline ends. The CDR3 has 10 amino acids. The CDR3 DNA reads as TGCAGTGCTATTTACAATGAGCAGTTCTTC. Amino acids: CSAIYNEQFF.

This clonotype appeared many times. V is TRBV7-2 and J is TRBJ1-5; D possibly corresponds to TRBD1 (5 bases). Per germline, CDR1 SGHTA and CDR2 FQGNSA. V dropped 4 bases and J dropped 1 base, with 11 bases sitting between them. The CDR3 spans 15 residues. CDR3 protein: CASSSFRDSNQPQHF. In DNA, the CDR3 is TGTGCCAGCAGCTCGTTCCGGGACAGCAATCAGCCCCAGCATTTT.

Only a few counts were recorded for this clonotype. The rearrangement joins TRBV6-5 to TRBJ2-3; D might be TRBD2 (5 bases). The V end was cut by 2 bases, the J end by 4 bases, with 13 bases between. The CDR3 has 15 amino acids. CDR1 and CDR2 from the germline V gene are MNHEY and SVGAGI. This chain's CDR3 is CASSYGSQRADTQYF. The CDR3 DNA sequence: TGTGCCAGCAGTTACGGGAGCCAAAGGGCAGATACGCAGTATTTT.

This clonotype has just one count. The gene calls are TRBV29-1 and TRBJ2-7; 8 bases map to TRBD1. In germline, CDR1 is SQVTM, CDR2 ANQGSEA. The CDR3 is made up of 14 amino acids. V lost 4 bases and J lost 5; bases outside the gene matches: 10. Written as DNA, the CDR3 is TGCAGCGTTGCCGGGGGACAGGTTACTAACGAGCAGTACTTC. It is translated as CSVAGGQVTNEQYF.

The chain combines TRBV7-6 with TRBJ2-3; 7 nucleotides agree with TRBD2. CDR3 size: 16 residues. After removal of 5 bases from V and 4 bases from J, the junction contained 12 bases not matched to a gene. Germline V gives CDR1 SGHVS, CDR2 FNYEAQ. CDR3 DNA sequence: TGTGCCAGCAGCCTCGTGGGGGGGGAAGGGGCAGATACGCAGTATTTT. Translation gives CASSLVGGEGADTQYF.

The chain joins TRBV7-8 to TRBJ2-7, with D maybe TRBD1 (6 bases). The V end was cut by 5 bases, the J end by 2 bases, with 19 bases between. The CDR3 totals 16 residues. Germline CDR1 is SGHVS and CDR2 is FQNEAQ. CDR3 sequence: CASSVSGASRPYEQYF. Written as DNA, the CDR3 is TGTGCCAGCAGCGTATCAGGGGCCAGCAGACCCTACGAGCAGTACTTC.

The chain recombines TRBV10-3 with TRBJ1-2; 8 bases line up with TRBD1. This CDR3 contains 18 residues. V shed 0 bases and J 4 bases; nucleotides not matched to a gene: 13. The germline V gene encodes CDR1 ENHRY and CDR2 SYGVKD. CDR3 coding DNA: TGTGCCATCAGTGAGTCACCCGGAGGGCAGGGGGCTGTCTATGGCTACACCTTC. Translation: CAISESPGGQGAVYGYTF.

This clonotype appeared a single time. The chain joins TRBV27 to TRBJ1-1, with D perhaps matching TRBD1 (5 bases). The V end lost 2 bases, the J end lost 3 bases, and 10 bases lay between the germline ends. This CDR3 has 14 amino acids. Germline V gene lookup returns CDR1 MNHEY and CDR2 SMNVEV (reference sequence). CDR3 in amino acids: CASSLAGLHTEAFF. In nucleotides, the CDR3 is TGTGCCAGCAGTTTAGCGGGACTCCACACTGAAGCTTTCTTT.

This chain connects TRBV6-5 to TRBJ1-2, with TRBD1 matching over 9 bases. CDR1 MNHEY and CDR2 SVGAGI come from the germline V gene. The CDR3 covers 15 residues. After removal of 5 bases from V and 4 bases from J, the junction contained 8 bases not matched to a gene. CDR3 nucleotides: TGTGCCAGCAGTCCGGGACAGGGCATTGTCTATGGCTACACCTTC. Translation gives CASSPGQGIVYGYTF.

In its sample, this clonotype was seen a few times. The V call is TRBV7-3, the J call TRBJ2-1; D unclear. CDR3 size: 17 residues. The V gene's germline CDR1 is SGHTA and CDR2 FQGTGA. V was trimmed by 0 bases and J by 0 bases, leaving 12 bases between them. CDR3 nucleotides: TGTGCCAGCAGCTTAACTCTGACTGCGAGCTCCTACAATGAGCAGTTCTTC. Residues: CASSLTLTASSYNEQFF.

This clonotype showed up just once. The chain employs TRBV9 and TRBJ2-1; 9 bases line up with TRBD2. In germline, CDR1 is SGDLS, CDR2 YYNGEE. CDR3 length equals 15 residues. V lost 0 bases, J lost 6 bases, and 4 bases stayed unmatched. CDR3 sequence reads: CASSVEAGGLNEQFF. As DNA, the CDR3 is TGTGCCAGCAGCGTAGAAGCGGGGGGCCTCAATGAGCAGTTCTTC.

In this sample, this clonotype turned up many times. This chain links TRBV7-6 with TRBJ2-5, with D uncertain. V gave up 0 bases and J gave up 6 bases, with 11 bases separating them. The CDR3 loop spans 14 amino acids. Germline CDR1 and CDR2: SGHVS and FNYEAQ. CDR3: CASSLAPGSQTQYF. In DNA, the CDR3 is TGTGCCAGCAGCTTAGCGCCGGGCAGCCAGACCCAGTACTTC.

This clonotype was seen more than once but under ten times. V usage is TRBV27 and J usage is TRBJ1-2; no clear D. This CDR3 has 15 amino acids. V was trimmed by 5 bases and J by 0 bases, leaving 13 bases between them. The V gene's germline CDR1 is MNHEY and CDR2 SMNVEV (reference sequence). CDR3 sequence: CASSPLRLANYGYTF. CDR3 nucleotide sequence: TGTGCCAGCAGTCCCCTCAGGTTAGCTAACTATGGCTACACCTTC.

The V gene is TRBV19, the J gene TRBJ2-1; tentatively, D is TRBD2 (6 bases). The CDR3 is made up of 15 amino acids. Germline V CDR1 and CDR2: LNHDA, SQIVND (reference sequence). The V end was cut by 5 bases, the J end by 1 base, with 12 bases between. The CDR3 region is CASSLTRRSYNEQFF. In DNA, the CDR3 is TGTGCCAGTAGTCTGACTAGAAGGTCCTACAATGAGCAGTTCTTC.